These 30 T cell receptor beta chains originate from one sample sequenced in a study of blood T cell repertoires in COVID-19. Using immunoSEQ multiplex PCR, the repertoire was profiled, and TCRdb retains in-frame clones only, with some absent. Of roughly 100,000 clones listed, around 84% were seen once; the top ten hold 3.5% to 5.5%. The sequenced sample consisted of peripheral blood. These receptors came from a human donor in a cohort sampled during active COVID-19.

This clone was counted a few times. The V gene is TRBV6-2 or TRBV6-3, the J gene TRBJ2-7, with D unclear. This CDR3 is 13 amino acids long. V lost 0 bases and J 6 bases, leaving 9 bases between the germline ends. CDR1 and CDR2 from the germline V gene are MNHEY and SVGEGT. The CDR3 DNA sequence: TGTGCCAGCAGTTACTCGATTAGTTTCGAGCAGTACTTC. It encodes CASSYSISFEQYF.

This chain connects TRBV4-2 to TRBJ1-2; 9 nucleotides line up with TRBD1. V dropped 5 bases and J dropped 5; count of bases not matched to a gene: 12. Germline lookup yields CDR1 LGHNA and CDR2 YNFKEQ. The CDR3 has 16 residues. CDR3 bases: TGTGCCAGCAGCGAAGGGGGACAGGGTAGGACATATGGCTACACCTTC. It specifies CASSEGGQGRTYGYTF.

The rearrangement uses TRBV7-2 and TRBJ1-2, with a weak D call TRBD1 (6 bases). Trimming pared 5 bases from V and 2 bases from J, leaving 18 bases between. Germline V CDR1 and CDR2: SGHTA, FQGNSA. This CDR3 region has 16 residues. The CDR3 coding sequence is TGTGCCAGCAGCCTCGACTCCGCCAGGGGCAACTATGGCTACACCTTC. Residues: CASSLDSARGNYGYTF.

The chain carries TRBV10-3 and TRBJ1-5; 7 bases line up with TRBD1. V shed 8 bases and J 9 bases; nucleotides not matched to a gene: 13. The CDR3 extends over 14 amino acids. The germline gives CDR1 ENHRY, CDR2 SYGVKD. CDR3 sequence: CAIGTDRGGRPQHF. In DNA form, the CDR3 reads TGTGCCATCGGGACCGATCGAGGGGGCAGGCCCCAGCATTTT.

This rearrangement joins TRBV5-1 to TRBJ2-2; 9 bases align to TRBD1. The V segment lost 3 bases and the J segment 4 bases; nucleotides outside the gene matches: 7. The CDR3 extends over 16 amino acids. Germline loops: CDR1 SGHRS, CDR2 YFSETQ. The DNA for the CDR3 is TGCGCCAGCAGCTCTCAGGGACAGGGATCCACCGGGGAGCTGTTTTTT. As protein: CASSSQGQGSTGELFF.

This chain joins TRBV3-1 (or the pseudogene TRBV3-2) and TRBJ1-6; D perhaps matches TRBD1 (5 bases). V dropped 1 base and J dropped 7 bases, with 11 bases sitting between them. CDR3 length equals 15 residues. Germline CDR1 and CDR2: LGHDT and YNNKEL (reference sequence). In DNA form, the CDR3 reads TGTGCCAGCAGCCAAGGGGGCTTGGGCAATTCACCCCTCCACTTT. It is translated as CASSQGGLGNSPLHF.

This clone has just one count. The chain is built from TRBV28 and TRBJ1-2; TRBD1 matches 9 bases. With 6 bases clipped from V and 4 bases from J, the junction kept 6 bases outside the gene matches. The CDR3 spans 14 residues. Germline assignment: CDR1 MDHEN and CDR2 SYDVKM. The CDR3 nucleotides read TGTGCCAGCAGCCCTAACAGGGGGCTCTATGGCTACACCTTC. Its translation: CASSPNRGLYGYTF.

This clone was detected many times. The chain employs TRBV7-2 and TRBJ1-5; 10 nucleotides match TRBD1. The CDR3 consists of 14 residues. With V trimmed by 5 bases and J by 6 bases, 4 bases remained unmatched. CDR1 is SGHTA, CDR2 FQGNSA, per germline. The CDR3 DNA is TGTGCCAGCAGCCACGACAGGGGGCGTCAGCCCCAGCATTTT. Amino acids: CASSHDRGRQPQHF.

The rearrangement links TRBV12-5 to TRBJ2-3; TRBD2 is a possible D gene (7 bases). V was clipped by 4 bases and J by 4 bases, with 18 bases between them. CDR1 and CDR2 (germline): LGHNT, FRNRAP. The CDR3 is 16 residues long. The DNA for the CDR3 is TGTGCTAGTGGTTCGGTATTAGGGGGGGCCCCAGATACGCAGTATTTT. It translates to CASGSVLGGAPDTQYF. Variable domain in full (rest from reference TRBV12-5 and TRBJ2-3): DARVTQTPRHKVTEMGQEVTMRCQPILGHNTVFWYRQTMMQGLELLAYFRNRAPLDDSGMPKDRFSAEMPDATLATLKIQPSEPRDSAVYFCASGSVLGGAPDTQYFGPGTRLTVL.

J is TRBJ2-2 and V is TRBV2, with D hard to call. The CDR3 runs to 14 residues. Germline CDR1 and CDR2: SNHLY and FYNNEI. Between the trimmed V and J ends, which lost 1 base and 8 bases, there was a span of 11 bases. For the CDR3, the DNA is TGTGCCAGCAGTGAAGTCATCTACTCTGGGGAGCTGTTTTTT. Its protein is CASSEVIYSGELFF.

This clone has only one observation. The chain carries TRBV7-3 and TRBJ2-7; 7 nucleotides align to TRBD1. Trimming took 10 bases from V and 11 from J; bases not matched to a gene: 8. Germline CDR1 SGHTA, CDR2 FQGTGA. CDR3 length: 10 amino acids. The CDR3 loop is CATGTAGEYF. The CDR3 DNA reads TGTGCCACTGGGACAGCTGGCGAGTACTTC.

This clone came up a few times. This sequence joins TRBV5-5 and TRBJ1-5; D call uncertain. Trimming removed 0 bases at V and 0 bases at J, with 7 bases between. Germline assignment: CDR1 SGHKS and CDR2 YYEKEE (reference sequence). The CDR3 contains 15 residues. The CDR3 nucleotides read TGTGCCAGCAGCTTGGACAGTAATAGCAATCAGCCCCAGCATTTT. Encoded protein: CASSLDSNSNQPQHF.

The CDR3 region is CATSVRGQGETQYF. The CDR3 DNA reads TGTGCCACCTCTGTCCGGGGACAAGGAGAGACCCAGTACTTC. The rearrangement joins TRBV19 to TRBJ2-5, with D possibly matching TRBD1 (6 bases). Germline V gives CDR1 LNHDA, CDR2 SQIVND (reference sequence). Between the trimmed V and J ends, which lost 10 bases and 4 bases, there was a span of 19 bases. The CDR3 extends over 14 amino acids.

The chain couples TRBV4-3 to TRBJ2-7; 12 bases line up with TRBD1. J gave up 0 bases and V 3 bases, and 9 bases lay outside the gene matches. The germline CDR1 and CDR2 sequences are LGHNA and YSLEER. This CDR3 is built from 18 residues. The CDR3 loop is CASSHGIPGQGASYEQYF. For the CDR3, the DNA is TGCGCCAGCAGCCATGGAATCCCGGGACAGGGGGCCTCCTACGAGCAGTACTTC.

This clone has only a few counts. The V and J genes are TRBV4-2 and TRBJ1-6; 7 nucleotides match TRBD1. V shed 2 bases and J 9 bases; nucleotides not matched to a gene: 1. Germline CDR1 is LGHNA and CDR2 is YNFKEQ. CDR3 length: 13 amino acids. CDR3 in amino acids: CASSQYRGSPLHF. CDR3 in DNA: TGTGCCAGCAGCCAATACAGGGGTTCACCCCTCCACTTT.

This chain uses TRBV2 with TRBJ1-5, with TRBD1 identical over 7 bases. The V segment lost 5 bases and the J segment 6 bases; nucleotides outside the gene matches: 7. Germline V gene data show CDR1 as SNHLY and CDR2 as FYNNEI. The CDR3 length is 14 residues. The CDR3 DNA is TGTGCCAGCAGTCCCGACAGGGCGGGTCAGCCCCAGCATTTT. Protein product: CASSPDRAGQPQHF.

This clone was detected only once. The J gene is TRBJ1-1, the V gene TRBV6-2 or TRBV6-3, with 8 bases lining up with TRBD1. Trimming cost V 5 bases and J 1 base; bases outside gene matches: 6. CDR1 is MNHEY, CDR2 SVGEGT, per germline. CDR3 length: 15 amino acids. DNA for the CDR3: TGTGCCAGCAGTGGACAGGGACCTGCGAACACTGAAGCTTTCTTT. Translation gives CASSGQGPANTEAFF.

CDR3 nucleotides: TGTGCCAGCAGCTTCCAGGGTGAAGAGACCCAGTACTTC. Amino acids: CASSFQGEETQYF. The chain uses TRBV7-3 and TRBJ2-5, with D possibly being TRBD1 (5 bases). The CDR3 consists of 13 residues. Germline CDR1 SGHTA, CDR2 FQGTGA. V lost 3 bases and J lost 3, with 8 bases in between. The complete variable domain, with remaining parts taken from reference TRBV7-3 and TRBJ2-5, reads GAGVSQTPSNKVTEKGKYVELRCDPISGHTALYWYRQSLGQGPEFLIYFQGTGAADDSGLPNDRFFAVRPEGSVSTLKIQRTERGDSAVYLCASSFQGEETQYFGPGTRLLVL.

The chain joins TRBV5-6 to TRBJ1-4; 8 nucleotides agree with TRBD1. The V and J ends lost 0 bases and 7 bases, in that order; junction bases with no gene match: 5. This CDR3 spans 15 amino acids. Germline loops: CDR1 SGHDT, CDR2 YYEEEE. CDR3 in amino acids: CASSLGAGGSEKLFF. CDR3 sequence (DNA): TGTGCCAGCAGCTTGGGGGCAGGGGGCAGTGAAAAACTGTTTTTT.

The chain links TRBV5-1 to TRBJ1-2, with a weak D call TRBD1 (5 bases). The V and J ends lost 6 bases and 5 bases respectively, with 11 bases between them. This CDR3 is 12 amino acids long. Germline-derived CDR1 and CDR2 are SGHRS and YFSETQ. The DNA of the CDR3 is TGCGCCAGCACCACGCAGGGATATGGCTACACCTTC. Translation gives CASTTQGYGYTF.

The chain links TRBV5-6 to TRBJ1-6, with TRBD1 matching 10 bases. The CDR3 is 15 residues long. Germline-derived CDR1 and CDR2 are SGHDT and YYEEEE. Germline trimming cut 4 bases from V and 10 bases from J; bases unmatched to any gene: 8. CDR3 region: CASSRTGTGDSPLHF. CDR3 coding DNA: TGTGCCAGCAGCCGAACCGGGACAGGGGACTCACCCCTCCACTTT.

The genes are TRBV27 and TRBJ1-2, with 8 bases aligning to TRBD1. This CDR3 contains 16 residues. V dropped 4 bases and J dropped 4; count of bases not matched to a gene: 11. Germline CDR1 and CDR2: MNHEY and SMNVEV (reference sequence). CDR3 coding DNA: TGTGCCAGCAGTTATATGACACGGACAGGGAGCTATGGCTACACCTTC. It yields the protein CASSYMTRTGSYGYTF.

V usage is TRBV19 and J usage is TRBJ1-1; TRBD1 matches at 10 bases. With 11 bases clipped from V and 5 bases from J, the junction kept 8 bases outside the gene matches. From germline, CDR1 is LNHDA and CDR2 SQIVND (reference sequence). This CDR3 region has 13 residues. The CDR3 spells CAVDRGRDTEAFF. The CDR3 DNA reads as TGTGCCGTCGACAGGGGGCGAGATACTGAAGCTTTCTTT. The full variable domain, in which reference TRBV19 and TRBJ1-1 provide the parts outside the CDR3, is DGGITQSPKYLFRKEGQNVTLSCEQNLNHDAMYWYRQDPGQGLRLIYYSQIVNDFQKGDIAEGYSVSREKKESFPLTVTSAQKNPTAFYLCAVDRGRDTEAFFGQGTRLTVV.

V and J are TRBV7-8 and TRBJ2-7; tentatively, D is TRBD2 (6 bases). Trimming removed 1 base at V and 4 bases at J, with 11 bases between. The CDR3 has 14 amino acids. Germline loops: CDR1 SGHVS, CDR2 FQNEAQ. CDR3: CASSLGGAVYEQYF. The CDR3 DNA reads TGTGCCAGCAGCTTAGGCGGGGCGGTATACGAGCAGTACTTC.

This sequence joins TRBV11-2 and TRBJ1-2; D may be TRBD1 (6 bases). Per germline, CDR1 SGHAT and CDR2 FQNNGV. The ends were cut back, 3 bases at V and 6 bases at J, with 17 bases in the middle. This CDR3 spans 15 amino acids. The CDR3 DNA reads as TGTGCCAGCAGCTTGAACAGGGCAGGTTTCGATGGCTACACCTTC. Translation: CASSLNRAGFDGYTF.

CDR3 DNA sequence: TGTGCCAGCTCACTCGGACAGATGAATAGCAATCAGCCCCAGCATTTT. Protein: CASSLGQMNSNQPQHF. V is TRBV18 and J is TRBJ1-5, with D possibly TRBD1 on 6 matching bases. The V and J ends lost 4 bases and 0 bases respectively, with 13 bases between them. CDR1 KGHSH and CDR2 LQKENI come from the germline V gene. The CDR3 has 16 amino acids. Supplemented by reference TRBV18 and TRBJ1-5, the full variable domain reads NAGVMQNPRHLVRRRGQEARLRCSPMKGHSHVYWYRQLPEEGLKFMVYLQKENIIDESGMPKERFSAEFPKEGPSILRIQQVVRGDSAAYFCASSLGQMNSNQPQHFGDGTRLSIL.

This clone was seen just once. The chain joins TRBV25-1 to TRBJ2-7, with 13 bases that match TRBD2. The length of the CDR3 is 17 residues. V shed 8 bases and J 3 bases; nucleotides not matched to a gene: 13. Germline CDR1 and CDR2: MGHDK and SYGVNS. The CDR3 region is CASAYGRTSGGDYEQYF. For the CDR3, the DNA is TGTGCCAGCGCATACGGTCGGACTAGCGGGGGTGACTACGAGCAGTACTTC.

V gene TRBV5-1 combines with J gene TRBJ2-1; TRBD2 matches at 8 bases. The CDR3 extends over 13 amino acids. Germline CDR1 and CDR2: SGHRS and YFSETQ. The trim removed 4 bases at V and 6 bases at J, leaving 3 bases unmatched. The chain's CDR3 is CASSLSGVNEQFF. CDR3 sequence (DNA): TGCGCCAGCAGCCTTAGCGGGGTCAATGAGCAGTTCTTC.

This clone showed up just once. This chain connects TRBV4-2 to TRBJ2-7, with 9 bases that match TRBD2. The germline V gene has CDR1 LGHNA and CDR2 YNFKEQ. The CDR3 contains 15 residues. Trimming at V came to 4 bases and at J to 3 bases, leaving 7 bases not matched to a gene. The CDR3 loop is CASSRERLAVYEQYF. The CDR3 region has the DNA TGTGCCAGCAGCCGGGAAAGACTAGCGGTCTACGAGCAGTACTTC.

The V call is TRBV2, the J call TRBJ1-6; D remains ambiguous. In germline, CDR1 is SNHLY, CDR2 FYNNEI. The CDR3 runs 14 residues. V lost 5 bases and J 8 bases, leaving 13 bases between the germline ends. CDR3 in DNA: TGTGCCAGCAGTAGCAATGGTCTGGATTCACCCCTCCACTTT. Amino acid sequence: CASSSNGLDSPLHF.